This TCR beta chain was retrieved from a study of CXCR3-negative and CXCR3-positive naive CD8 T cells. Broader study findings: Naive cells with CXCR3 showed TRB CDR3s that were more hydrophobic than those in CXCR3-negative naive cells. Naive subsets had comparable surface CD5, so TRB CDR3 properties gauged TCR strength.

TRB cDNA was prepared as libraries by UMI-labeled 5' RACE. One entry per CDR3 protein, without DNA, is what TCRdb gives after re-calling the 5' RACE reads. In all, the sample yields 120,000 or so distinct CDR3 sequences. Germline lookup yields CDR1 LGHNA and CDR2 YSLEER. CDR3 length equals 16 residues. Details on this clonotype: Its antigen is unknown.

Naive CD8+ T cells had a CD45RO-CCR7+CD27+CD95- phenotype. The source is a human donor in good health. Some clones in this sample may be carry-over from other donors' samples. Sequenced input: naive CXCR3+ CD8+ T cells from blood. This sample's subset: CD45RO-CCR7+CD27+CD95- naive CD8+ T cells expressing CXCR3 (TNR3+). The chain carries TRBV4-3 and TRBJ2-4; TCRdb calls TRBD1, which cannot be checked without DNA. CDR3 sequence reads: CASSQESTGAENIQYF.